The clone carrying this T cell receptor beta chain was observed many times. Its antigen is not known. CDR3 length: 14 amino acids. Between the trimmed V and J ends, which lost 7 bases and 4 bases, there was a span of 16 bases. This sample is part of a study of CD8 T cells in ankylosing spondylitis. Study-level findings and limits: Matched ankylosing spondylitis synovial fluid reportedly contained a significantly enriched population of disease-linked clones. Among TCR beta sequences, a motif of under ten highly homologous variants appeared characteristic of ankylosing spondylitis blood. Researchers report that disease-linked clones proved CD8+ and relatively rare in peripheral blood.

Researchers built TCR beta libraries using quantitative 5'-RACE with molecular barcodes. TCRdb redid the calling of the 5' RACE reads with MiXCR, one entry per CDR3 protein. This table holds roughly 90,000 distinct CDR3 sequences, roughly 8.3% found once. The rearrangement links TRBV12-3 or TRBV12-4 to TRBJ1-1; perhaps TRBD1 as D (5 bases). The sample consisted of blood, either unsorted or a sorted T cell fraction (not recorded which). The clonotype was recovered from a male donor with ankylosing spondylitis or in good health (not recorded which). The CDR3 DNA reads as TGTGCCAGCACTCACAACGCGGGGACCACTGAAGCTTTCTTT. The encoded protein is CASTHNAGTTEAFF.